The 17 T cell receptor beta chains below were found in one sample sequenced in a study of human T cells and chemical hapten exposure. MiXCR was run by TCRdb on the RACE reads, yielding one entry per CDR3 protein. The sample has 95,000 to 150,000 distinct CDR3 sequences; approximately 10% are singletons. The time point here: patch test 3, about 24 weeks after DPC sensitization. Treatment in this sample: therapeutic diphenylcyclopropenone sensitization with weekly scalp DPC. The sample in question was whole blood, obtained in connection with sensitization to the hapten diphenylcyclopropenone (DPC). The receptors here all came from a woman in her 50s with alopecia areata. Some clones in this sample may be carry-over from other donors' samples.

This clonotype was recorded at least ten times. Here the CDR3 reads CASSLSGDNEQFF. CDR3 sequence (DNA): TGTGCCAGCAGCTTGTCAGGGGACAATGAGCAGTTCTTC. J is TRBJ2-1 and V is TRBV5-4; D might be TRBD1 (6 bases). This CDR3 is 13 amino acids long. The germline V and J ends were trimmed by 1 base and 5 bases, with 7 bases remaining between them. Germline V gene sequence: CDR1 SGHNT, CDR2 YYREEE (reference sequence). Supplemented by reference TRBV5-4 and TRBJ2-1, the full variable domain reads ETGVTQSPTHLIKTRGQQVTLRCSSQSGHNTVSWYQQALGQGPQFIFQYYREEENGRGNFPPRFSGLQFPNYSSELNVNALELDDSALYLCASSLSGDNEQFFGPGTRLTVL.

The chain uses TRBV7-2 and TRBJ2-7, with D maybe TRBD2 (6 bases). V was shortened by 7 bases and J by 6 bases, with 16 bases between the two germline ends. CDR3 size: 13 residues. The V gene's germline CDR1 is SGHTA and CDR2 FQGNSA. The DNA of the CDR3 is TGTGCCAGCACCGAAGAGATGGGGGGCGAGCAGTACTTC. Its protein product is CASTEEMGGEQYF.

This clonotype was recorded a few times. The chain combines TRBV20-1 with TRBJ2-1, with D maybe TRBD1 (6 bases). V lost 6 bases to trimming and J lost 5 bases, with 14 bases between them. From germline, CDR1 is DFQATT and CDR2 SNEGSKA (reference sequence). This CDR3 has 13 residues. The CDR3 loop is CSAFVPGDNEQFF. Here the CDR3 DNA reads TGCAGTGCGTTCGTGCCAGGGGACAATGAGCAGTTCTTC.

The rearrangement joins TRBV7-2 to TRBJ2-1; 13 positions match TRBD2. Trimming at V came to 5 bases and at J to 9 bases, leaving 13 bases not matched to a gene. The CDR3 is 17 amino acids. Germline V CDR1 and CDR2: SGHTA, FQGNSA. The CDR3 DNA sequence: TGTGCCAGCAGCCGCCAGACAACTAGCGGGAGGGTGAGTGAGCAGTTCTTC. The encoded protein is CASSRQTTSGRVSEQFF. Based on the CDR3 plus reference TRBV7-2 and TRBJ2-1, the full variable domain is GAGVSQSPSNKVTEKGKDVELRCDPISGHTALYWYRQSLGQGLEFLIYFQGNSAPDKSGLPSDRFSAERTGGSVSTLTIQRTQQEDSAVYLCASSRQTTSGRVSEQFFGPGTRLTVL.

As to this clonotype: A clone one base away is much larger, so this may be a read error. The chain employs TRBV6-1 and TRBJ2-1; 7 bases fit TRBD1. The CDR3 totals 14 residues. Losses at the gene ends were 10 bases for V and 9 bases for J; bases not matched to a gene: 15. Per the germline V gene, CDR1 is MNHNS and CDR2 is SASEGT. DNA of the CDR3: TGTGCCACCACATTCCTAAACGGGACAGTTGAGCAGTTCTTC. Translating gives CATTFLNGTVEQFF.

This clonotype was seen a few times. J is TRBJ2-5 and V is TRBV7-2; tentative D call: TRBD1 (8 bases). The germline V gene encodes CDR1 SGHTA and CDR2 FQGNSA. The V end was cut by 4 bases, the J end by 4 bases, with 16 bases between. This CDR3 has 15 amino acids. The CDR3, as DNA: TGTGCCAGCAGCTCCACAGGGGGGGCGGGAGAGACCCAGTACTTC. Protein product: CASSSTGGAGETQYF.

This chain joins TRBV12-3 or TRBV12-4 and TRBJ1-1; tentatively, D is TRBD1 (6 bases). Trimming took off 5 bases at V and 7 bases at J, with 8 bases between the two ends. This CDR3 has 11 amino acids. CDR3 loop: CASSQDSEAFF. In DNA form, the CDR3 reads TGTGCCAGCAGTCAGGACAGTGAAGCTTTCTTT.

This clonotype was detected a few times. The chain couples TRBV2 to TRBJ1-3, with a weak D call TRBD1 (5 bases). CDR3 length: 16 residues. Germline values: CDR1 SNHLY, CDR2 FYNNEI. Trimming left V 4 bases short and J 0 bases short, with 13 bases between. The CDR3 spells CASSVSGGNSGNTIYF. The CDR3 DNA reads TGTGCCAGCAGTGTTTCCGGGGGAAACTCTGGAAACACCATATATTTT.

J is TRBJ1-1 and V is TRBV29-1; a possible D gene is TRBD1 (6 bases). Trimming pared 3 bases from V and 0 bases from J, leaving 14 bases between. From germline, CDR1 is SQVTM and CDR2 ANQGSEA. The CDR3 runs 15 residues. DNA of the CDR3: TGCAGCGTTGAGGGAAGGAGGGGGATGAACACTGAAGCTTTCTTT. It codes for CSVEGRRGMNTEAFF.

The rearrangement uses TRBV29-1 and TRBJ1-1; D is undetermined. The germline V and J ends were trimmed by 2 bases and 0 bases, with 7 bases remaining between them. The CDR3 consists of 13 residues. Germline V gene data show CDR1 as SQVTM and CDR2 as ANQGSEA. CDR3 amino acids: CSVEYDLNTEAFF. The DNA for the CDR3 is TGCAGCGTTGAATACGATCTGAACACTGAAGCTTTCTTT.

The chain has TRBV7-2 and TRBJ1-1; D remains ambiguous. V was cut by 1 base and J by 2 bases, with 11 bases left in between. The V gene's germline CDR1 is SGHTA and CDR2 FQGNSA. The CDR3 loop spans 15 amino acids. CDR3 DNA: TGTGCCAGCAGCTTAGGAGGACGTAGAAACACTGAAGCTTTCTTT. This gives the protein CASSLGGRRNTEAFF. Supplemented by reference TRBV7-2 and TRBJ1-1, the full variable domain reads GAGVSQSPSNKVTEKGKDVELRCDPISGHTALYWYRQSLGQGLEFLIYFQGNSAPDKSGLPSDRFSAERTGGSVSTLTIQRTQQEDSAVYLCASSLGGRRNTEAFFGQGTRLTVV.

The chain recombines TRBV18 with TRBJ2-4; tentatively, D is TRBD1 (5 bases). The CDR3 is 15 residues long. CDR1 and CDR2 from the germline V gene are KGHSH and LQKENI. The V end was cut by 0 bases, the J end by 7 bases, with 13 bases between. CDR3 DNA: TGTGCCAGCTCACCACCGGGGCAGGCAGCGAACATTCAGTACTTC. Protein: CASSPPGQAANIQYF.

The V call is TRBV6-5, the J call TRBJ1-2, with TRBD1 identical over 8 bases. Per germline, CDR1 MNHEY and CDR2 SVGAGI. The CDR3 is 13 residues long. Trimming took 6 bases from V and 4 from J; bases not matched to a gene: 4. The CDR3 protein is CASRPGQAYGYTF. The CDR3 coding sequence is TGTGCCAGCAGACCGGGACAGGCCTATGGCTACACCTTC.

This clonotype was picked up many times. Compared with germline, one end of the junction differs, possibly owing to a read error. The J gene is TRBJ1-5, the V gene TRBV5-1; TRBD1 aligns across 10 bases. The CDR3 totals 15 residues. The germline CDR1 and CDR2 sequences are SGHRS and YFSETQ. The CDR3 is CASSPDRGDNQPQHF. In DNA form, the CDR3 reads TGTGCCAGCAGTCCGGACAGGGGGGACAATCAGCCCCAGCATTTT. Combining the CDR3 with reference TRBV5-1 and TRBJ1-5 gives the whole variable domain KAGVTQTPRYLIKTRGQQVTLSCSPISGHRSVSWYQQTPGQGLQFLFEYFSETQRNKGNFPGRFSGRQFSNSRSEMNVSTLELGDSALYLCASSPDRGDNQPQHFGDGTRLSIL.

This clonotype appeared a few times. The chain employs TRBV27 and TRBJ1-6; D may be TRBD1 (6 bases). The CDR3 sequence is 15 residues long. V gave up 7 bases and J gave up 2 bases, with 12 bases separating them. The V gene's germline CDR1 is MNHEY and CDR2 SMNVEV (reference sequence). The CDR3 nucleotides read TGTGCCAGCACGTCGGGGGCCCCCTATAATTCACCCCTCCACTTT. Protein sequence: CASTSGAPYNSPLHF.

This clonotype occurred a few times. The chain couples TRBV29-1 to TRBJ1-5, with no clear D. The V and J ends lost 2 bases and 2 bases respectively, with 7 bases between them. This CDR3 is 13 amino acids long. Germline CDR1 reads SQVTM; CDR2 reads ANQGSEA. The CDR3 DNA sequence: TGCAGCGTTGAAACAGATGGCAATCAGCCCCAGCATTTT. Amino acids: CSVETDGNQPQHF. Based on the CDR3 plus reference TRBV29-1 and TRBJ1-5, the full variable domain is SAVISQKPSRDICQRGTSLTIQCQVDSQVTMMFWYRQQPGQSLTLIATANQGSEATYESGFVIDKFPISRPNLTFSTLTVSNMSPEDSSIYLCSVETDGNQPQHFGDGTRLSIL.

In this sample, this clonotype turned up a few times. The CDR3 spells CSAESPRGVEAFF. CDR3 bases: TGCAGCGCCGAGAGCCCCCGGGGAGTTGAAGCTTTCTTT. This rearrangement joins TRBV29-1 to TRBJ1-1; D is unresolved. The germline CDR1 and CDR2 sequences are SQVTM and ANQGSEA. V was cut by 7 bases and J by 7 bases, with 19 bases left in between. The CDR3 loop spans 13 amino acids.